This note documents a single T cell receptor (beta chain) sequence. The antigen is not known. Trimming removed 3 bases from V and 1 base from J; junction bases left unmatched: 0. Germline V gene lookup returns CDR1 GTSNPN and CDR2 SVGIG (reference sequence). This CDR3 comprises 14 residues. This sample stems from a study of shared clonotypes between healthy human individuals. As handled by the study authors: In the immunoSEQ data, sequences were junction-only and lacked quality scores, so filtering differed. Assay used: immunoSEQ multiplex PCR; TCRdb lists only in-frame clones, some missing. D and trimming come from the DNA, and the V and J calls and clone size come from that table. The sample consists of 1.4 million to 1.5 million clones, approximately 96% of them appearing once. Whole-study findings and limits: Generally, naive subsets (rather than memory subsets) showed larger estimated richness.

The source material was naive CD4+ T cells sorted from blood. Subset given: CD45RA+ positively selected. The V gene is TRBV30, the J gene TRBJ1-5, with 10 bases that match TRBD1. The sequence derives from a man aged 30-40 years in good health. The CDR3 sequence: CAWRDRGSNQPQHF. In nucleotides, the CDR3 is TGTGCCTGGAGGGACAGGGGGAGCAATCAGCCCCAGCATTTT.